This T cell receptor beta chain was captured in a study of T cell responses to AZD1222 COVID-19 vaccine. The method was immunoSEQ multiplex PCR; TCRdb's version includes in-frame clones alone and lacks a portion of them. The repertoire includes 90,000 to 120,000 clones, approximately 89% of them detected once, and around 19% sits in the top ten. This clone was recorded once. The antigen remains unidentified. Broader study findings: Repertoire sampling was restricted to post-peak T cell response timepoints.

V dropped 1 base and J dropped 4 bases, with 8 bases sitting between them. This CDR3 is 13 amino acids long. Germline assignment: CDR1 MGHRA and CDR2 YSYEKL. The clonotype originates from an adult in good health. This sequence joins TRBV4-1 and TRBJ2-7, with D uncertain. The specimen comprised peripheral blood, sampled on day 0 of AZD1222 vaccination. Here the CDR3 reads CASSQGPYYEQYF. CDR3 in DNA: TGCGCCAGCAGCCAAGGCCCCTATTACGAGCAGTACTTC.